A single sample gave rise to the 12 T cell receptor beta chains below, sequenced in a study of blood T cell repertoires in COVID-19. The assay was immunoSEQ multiplex PCR, and TCRdb's table has in-frame clones only and misses some. This table has about 210,000 clones, over 75% appearing once. Sequencing input: peripheral blood. The receptors stem from a woman between 40 and 50 years old with acute or convalescent COVID-19.

The chain has TRBV7-9 and TRBJ2-1; TRBD1 agrees at 8 bases. The CDR3 is made up of 15 amino acids. The germline gives CDR1 SEHNR, CDR2 FQNEAQ (reference sequence). V shed 2 bases, J shed 6 bases, and the junction held 6 bases outside the gene matches. CDR3 sequence: CASSLSRDRSNEQFF. CDR3 bases: TGTGCCAGCAGCTTAAGCCGGGACAGGTCCAATGAGCAGTTCTTC. Full variable domain (remainder filled in from reference TRBV7-9 and TRBJ2-1): DTGVSQNPRHKITKRGQNVTFRCDPISEHNRLYWYRQTLGQGPEFLTYFQNEAQLEKSRLLSDRFSAERPKGSFSTLEIQRTEQGDSAMYLCASSLSRDRSNEQFFGPGTRLTVL.

The rearrangement joins TRBV21-1 to TRBJ2-7; the table's D call of TRBD2 was not tested on the DNA. TRBV21-1 is a listed pseudogene. This CDR3 region has 10 residues. The CDR3 DNA sequence: TGTGCCGGAGAGCACTACGAGCAGTACGTC. Protein: CAGEHYEQYV.

The V and J genes are TRBV5-8 and TRBJ2-4; D call uncertain. Per germline, CDR1 SGHTS and CDR2 YDEGEE. This CDR3 contains 15 residues. Trimming pared 4 bases from V and 1 base from J, leaving 12 bases between. CDR3 sequence: CASSPRAGAKNIQYF. For the CDR3, the DNA is TGTGCCAGCAGCCCCCGAGCAGGTGCCAAAAACATTCAGTACTTC.

V and J are TRBV19 and TRBJ2-2; 8 nucleotides align to TRBD1. The CDR3 runs to 14 residues. Germline V gene data show CDR1 as LNHDA and CDR2 as SQIVND (reference sequence). V shed 5 bases and J 7 bases; nucleotides not matched to a gene: 6. This CDR3 reads CASSQGARIGELFF. The CDR3 bases are TGTGCCAGTAGTCAGGGGGCGAGGATCGGGGAGCTGTTTTTT. Together with reference TRBV19 and TRBJ2-2, the CDR3 gives the full variable domain: DGGITQSPKYLFRKEGQNVTLSCEQNLNHDAMYWYRQDPGQGLRLIYYSQIVNDFQKGDIAEGYSVSREKKESFPLTVTSAQKNPTAFYLCASSQGARIGELFFGEGSRLTVL.

The chain has TRBV19 and TRBJ2-5; TRBD2 is a possible D gene (5 bases). The CDR3 spans 16 residues. The ends were cut back, 5 bases at V and 0 bases at J, with 16 bases in the middle. Germline V gives CDR1 LNHDA, CDR2 SQIVND (reference sequence). This CDR3 is CASSVVITRYQETQYF. CDR3 coding DNA: TGTGCCAGTAGTGTGGTCATCACTAGGTACCAAGAGACCCAGTACTTC.

The CDR3 loop is CASSDRTAISNSPLHF. CDR3 nucleotides: TGCGCCAGCAGCGATAGGACAGCGATCTCTAATTCACCCCTCCACTTT. The chain recombines TRBV4-1 with TRBJ1-6; D may be TRBD1 (6 bases). CDR1 and CDR2 from the germline V gene are MGHRA and YSYEKL. The CDR3 sequence is 16 residues long. V was shortened by 5 bases and J by 6 bases, with 17 bases between the two germline ends.

J is TRBJ1-3 and V is TRBV9, with D tentatively TRBD1 (6 bases). V was shortened by 2 bases and J by 1 base, with 13 bases between the two germline ends. CDR3 length: 16 residues. Germline-derived CDR1 and CDR2 are SGDLS and YYNGEE. The CDR3 bases are TGTGCCAGCAGCGTCGCAGGGGCGAGTTCTGGAAACACCATATATTTT. Translation: CASSVAGASSGNTIYF.

This chain uses TRBV3-1 (or the pseudogene TRBV3-2) with TRBJ1-1; no definite D call. The CDR3 is made up of 15 amino acids. The germline CDR1 and CDR2 sequences are LGHDT and YNNKEL (reference sequence). V shed 0 bases and J shed 1 base, with 9 bases lying between them. The CDR3 loop reads CASSQERGRNTEAFF. The CDR3 DNA sequence: TGTGCCAGCAGCCAAGAACGGGGTCGGAACACTGAAGCTTTCTTT.

CDR3 nucleotides: TGTGCTAGTGGTTTGTCCCCGGACAGGGGGATTGGATTGAACACTGAAGCTTTCTTT. Its translation is CASGLSPDRGIGLNTEAFF. The chain is built from TRBV12-5 and TRBJ1-1, with 10 bases matching TRBD1. There are 19 residues in the CDR3. With V trimmed by 2 bases and J by 0 bases, 12 bases remained unmatched. CDR1 is LGHNT, CDR2 FRNRAP, per germline. The whole variable domain, filled in from reference TRBV12-5 and TRBJ1-1, reads DARVTQTPRHKVTEMGQEVTMRCQPILGHNTVFWYRQTMMQGLELLAYFRNRAPLDDSGMPKDRFSAEMPDATLATLKIQPSEPRDSAVYFCASGLSPDRGIGLNTEAFFGQGTRLTVV.

The DNA for the CDR3 is TGCGCCAGCAGCTTGGTCGTTAACACTGAAGCTTTCTTT. The encoded protein is CASSLVVNTEAFF. The chain employs TRBV5-1 and TRBJ1-1; no clear D gene. The V and J ends lost 0 bases and 2 bases respectively, with 5 bases between them. Germline V CDR1 and CDR2: SGHRS, YFSETQ. The CDR3 has 13 amino acids.

The chain is built from TRBV7-3 and TRBJ2-2; 14 bases are a match to TRBD2. V trimming: 6 bases; J trimming: 1 base; junction bases outside the gene matches: 7. CDR3 size: 18 residues. The germline gives CDR1 SGHTA, CDR2 FQGTGA. The CDR3 spells CASRRGLAGAQNTGELFF. The CDR3 nucleotides read TGTGCCAGCAGGAGGGGACTAGCGGGGGCCCAGAACACCGGGGAGCTGTTTTTT.

The V and J genes are TRBV19 and TRBJ2-1; 11 positions agree with TRBD1. This CDR3 comprises 15 residues. The junction had 9 bases not matched to a gene; V was cut back by 6 bases and J by 8 bases. Per the germline V gene, CDR1 is LNHDA and CDR2 is SQIVND (reference sequence). CDR3 region: CASRLRTGGNDEQFF. CDR3 in DNA: TGTGCCAGTAGACTACGGACAGGGGGCAATGATGAGCAGTTCTTC.